This is a list of T cell receptor beta chains from one sample in a study of blood T cell repertoires in COVID-19. TCRdb's copy holds only in-frame clones and misses some; the assay was immunoSEQ multiplex PCR. The data show about 300,000 clones, roughly nine tenths seen once. Material: PBMCs or T cells enriched from blood (not recorded which). The receptors come from a man aged 60 to 69 who had recovered from COVID-19. CDR3s include the opening cysteine and the closing phenylalanine or tryptophan. Each record gives: clone size, J gene, V gene, D gene, CDR3 DNA, CDR3 protein. D genes are given only for firm matches. Clone size is not always given. Where it is, it says once, few, many or a class for expanded clones.

-	TRBJ1-2	TRBV5-1	-	TGCGCCAGCAGCTTGACTCAGGGAAACTATGGCTACACCTTC	CASSLTQGNYGYTF
-	TRBJ1-2	TRBV5-1	-	TGCGCCAGCACCCCCTCGCTCGGGGGGGGGAACTATGGCTACACCTTC	CASTPSLGGGNYGYTF
-	TRBJ2-1	TRBV6-5	TRBD1	TGTGCCAGCAGTTCACAGGACAGGGAGTTCTTC	CASSSQDREFF
-	TRBJ1-4	TRBV12-3/TRBV12-4	TRBD1	TGTGCCAGCAGTTCAGGGGGATCCGGGCTGTTTTTT	CASSSGGSGLFF
few	TRBJ2-7	TRBV7-9	-	TGTGCCAGCAGCTATGACAGCCAGTACGAGCAGTACTTC	CASSYDSQYEQYF
-	TRBJ2-1	TRBV24-1	-	TGTGCCACCAGTTGGGCAGGGATAGGTGAGCAGTTCTTC	CATSWAGIGEQFF
once	TRBJ1-2	TRBV10-1	-	TGCGCCAGCAGTGAGTCGGCGGGACGCCTAAGCTATGGCTACACCTTC	CASSESAGRLSYGYTF
-	TRBJ2-2	TRBV5-8	TRBD1	TGTGCCAGCAACACCGGGACAGGGGTGCGCGGGGAGCTGTTTTTT	CASNTGTGVRGELFF
-	TRBJ1-2	TRBV9	-	TGTGCCAGCAGCGTAGCTGGGGGGGCCTGGGGCTACACCTTC	CASSVAGGAWGYTF
-	TRBJ2-7	TRBV4-2	-	TGTGCCAGCAGCCAATTCCGGGACTTGCACGAGCAGTACTTC	CASSQFRDLHEQYF
-	TRBJ2-2	TRBV15	TRBD2	TGTGCCACCAGCAGAGGACTAGCGGGAGGGAACACCGGGGAGCTGTTTTTT	CATSRGLAGGNTGELFF
-	TRBJ2-7	TRBV24-1	TRBD2	TGTGCCACCAGTGATCCCGCGGGAGCAGGTTCCGAGCAGTACTTC	CATSDPAGAGSEQYF
-	TRBJ1-2	TRBV5-6	-	TGTGCCAGCAGCTTGGATTGGGGGGGAGAGGATGGCTACACCTTC	CASSLDWGGEDGYTF
-	TRBJ1-1	TRBV19	-	TGTGCCAGTAGTATTTCCTCTCCCCACACTGAAGCTTTCTTT	CASSISSPHTEAFF
-	TRBJ1-5	TRBV6-5	-	TGTGCCAGCAGTACCCGAGACGCGGCAAGTCAGCCCCAGCATTTT	CASSTRDAASQPQHF
-	TRBJ1-3	TRBV7-8	TRBD1	TGTGCCAGCAGCTTAGGTCCAGGGGGCCGAAACACCATATATTTT	CASSLGPGGRNTIYF
-	TRBJ1-4	TRBV28	TRBD1	TGTGCCAGCAGTTTGACAGGGAGTCGTAATGAAAAACTGTTTTTT	CASSLTGSRNEKLFF
-	TRBJ2-3	TRBV4-3	TRBD2	TGCGCCAGCAGCCAAGGGCCTAGCGGGAGGGCTACAGATACGCAGTATTTT	CASSQGPSGRATDTQYF
few	TRBJ2-2	TRBV2	-	TGTGCCAGCAGTGTGTCCCGGAGAACCGGGGAGCTGTTTTTT	CASSVSRRTGELFF
-	TRBJ2-1	TRBV2	TRBD1	TGTGCCAGCAAAGGGGCAGGGGGCGTGAATGAGCAGTTCTTC	CASKGAGGVNEQFF
-	TRBJ2-7	TRBV14	TRBD2	TGTGCCAGCAGCCAAGAAAAGGGACTAGCGGGAGGGCTCTACGAGCAGTACTTC	CASSQEKGLAGGLYEQYF
-	TRBJ2-7	TRBV5-5	-	TGTGCCAGCTCCCTGGTCCCCGGGGGGCCCTACGAGCAGTACTTC	CASSLVPGGPYEQYF
-	TRBJ2-1	TRBV7-3	TRBD1	TGTGCCAGCAGCTTAATAACAGGGGCCACCTACAATGAGCAGTTCTTC	CASSLITGATYNEQFF
-	TRBJ1-5	TRBV3-1/TRBV3-2	-	TGTGCCAGCAGCCAAGATCCGAGACATAGCAATCAGCCCCAGCATTTT	CASSQDPRHSNQPQHF
-	TRBJ1-1	TRBV7-9	-	TGTGCCAGCAGCTTAGGAGAGAACACTGAAGCTTTCTTT	CASSLGENTEAFF
once	TRBJ2-7	TRBV27	TRBD2	TGTGCCAGCAGGGGCGGGGGAACAGCCGACGAGCAGTACTTC	CASRGGGTADEQYF
-	TRBJ1-2	TRBV5-4	TRBD1	TGTGCCAGCAGCTTTCCACAGGGGGCGTTTGACTATGGCTACACCTTC	CASSFPQGAFDYGYTF
-	TRBJ1-1	TRBV28	-	TGTGCCAGCAGTCTCAACCGGGGTCTCATGAACACTGAAGCTTTCTTT	CASSLNRGLMNTEAFF
-	TRBJ1-2	TRBV6-5	TRBD1	TGTGCCAGCAGTCTACAGGGGACGGAGGGCTACACCTTC	CASSLQGTEGYTF
-	TRBJ1-5	TRBV28	TRBD1	TGTGCCAGCAGTCCGGGACAGGGCCATCAGCCCCAGCATTTT	CASSPGQGHQPQHF
-	TRBJ2-7	TRBV28	TRBD1	TGTGCCAGCAGTTTATATCACCAGGGGGTTACGGAGCAGTACTTC	CASSLYHQGVTEQYF
-	TRBJ1-1	TRBV28	TRBD1	TGTGCCAGCAGTTCCCGGGACAGGTCTTCTCTGAACACTGAAGCTTTCTTT	CASSSRDRSSLNTEAFF
few	TRBJ2-7	TRBV2	TRBD2	TGTGCCAGCAGTGGACAACCTCTAGCGGGGTCAACCTACGAGCAGTACTTC	CASSGQPLAGSTYEQYF
-	TRBJ1-6	TRBV11-2	-	TGTGCCAGCAGCCACCCGGACAGCTATAATTCACCCCTCCACTTT	CASSHPDSYNSPLHF
once	TRBJ2-2	TRBV5-1	TRBD2	TGCGCCAGCAGCTCAAAACTAGCGGGAGGTGTCACCGGGGAGCTGTTTTTT	CASSSKLAGGVTGELFF
-	TRBJ1-2	TRBV4-1	TRBD1	TGCGCCAGCAGCCAAGCTGCGAACAGGGGCGACTATGGCTACACCTTC	CASSQAANRGDYGYTF
-	TRBJ2-5	TRBV3-1/TRBV3-2	-	TGTGCCAGCAGCCAAGACTACAGGCTACAAGAGACCCAGTACTTC	CASSQDYRLQETQYF
-	TRBJ2-7	TRBV15	TRBD2	TGTGCCACCAGCAGAGATCTGCTAGCGGTTTCCTACTCCTACGAGCAGTACTTC	CATSRDLLAVSYSYEQYF
-	TRBJ2-7	TRBV7-9	TRBD1	TGTGCCAGCAGCCCGACAGGGGGCTCCTACGAGCAGTACTTC	CASSPTGGSYEQYF
-	TRBJ2-6	TRBV15	-	TGTGCCACCAGCAGAGGCCAGGCCACTGGGGCCAACGTCCTGACTTTC	CATSRGQATGANVLTF